The 8 T cell receptor beta chains below were found in one sample sequenced in a study of cytomegalovirus exposure and HLA in healthy donors. Primers: 60 Vbeta forward and 13 Jbeta reverse. This table comes from immunoSEQ multiplex PCR, and its TCRdb copy is limited to in-frame clones, with some not included. The table includes about 150,000 clones, roughly 74% detected once. Specimen: PBMCs. Source of these receptors: a man between 18 and 35 years old in good health and CMV-seronegative.

The rearrangement joins TRBV18 to TRBJ2-5; TRBD1 matches at 8 bases. This CDR3 has 16 residues. Germline assignment: CDR1 KGHSH and CDR2 LQKENI. J gave up 0 bases and V 3 bases, and 6 bases lay outside the gene matches. Written as DNA, the CDR3 is TGTGCCAGCTCACCGTTCGGGACAGGTAACCAAGAGACCCAGTACTTC. Translated, it gives CASSPFGTGNQETQYF. Together with reference TRBV18 and TRBJ2-5, the CDR3 gives the full variable domain: NAGVMQNPRHLVRRRGQEARLRCSPMKGHSHVYWYRQLPEEGLKFMVYLQKENIIDESGMPKERFSAEFPKEGPSILRIQQVVRGDSAAYFCASSPFGTGNQETQYFGPGTRLLVL.

The chain links TRBV7-8 to TRBJ1-3; D is undetermined. From germline, CDR1 is SGHVS and CDR2 FQNEAQ. The V gene lost 2 bases and the J gene lost 0 bases, with 8 bases spanning the gap. This CDR3 has 15 residues. DNA for the CDR3: TGTGCCAGCAGCTTATGGGGAGACTCTGGAAACACCATATATTTT. Translated: CASSLWGDSGNTIYF.

This chain connects TRBV5-1 to TRBJ2-7, with TRBD2 identical over 7 bases. Germline trimming cut 4 bases from V and 3 bases from J; bases unmatched to any gene: 10. Germline loops: CDR1 SGHRS, CDR2 YFSETQ. This CDR3 has 15 residues. The CDR3 protein is CASSPSSGGHYEQYF. The CDR3 DNA reads TGCGCCAGCAGCCCGAGTTCGGGAGGACACTACGAGCAGTACTTC.

This clone was recorded a few times. J is TRBJ2-2 and V is TRBV11-3; TRBD1 matches at 8 bases. The germline CDR1 and CDR2 sequences are SGHNT and YENEEA. The V gene end was trimmed by 4 bases and the J gene end by 11 bases; junction bases not matched to a gene: 6. The CDR3 consists of 13 residues. The CDR3 DNA is TGTGCCAGCAGCTATTCAGGGGGCGGAGAGCTGTTTTTT. It yields the protein CASSYSGGGELFF.

This clone was seen a single time. The rearrangement uses TRBV25-1 and TRBJ2-5, with D maybe TRBD1 (5 bases). Germline CDR1 and CDR2: MGHDK and SYGVNS. V was shortened by 2 bases and J by 2 bases, with 9 bases between the two germline ends. The CDR3 has 14 amino acids. In DNA, the CDR3 is TGTGCCAGCAGTGAAGGGGCCCTACAAGAGACCCAGTACTTC. The encoded protein is CASSEGALQETQYF.

The rearrangement joins TRBV4-2 to TRBJ2-2; a weak D match, TRBD2 (5 bases). CDR1 LGHNA and CDR2 YNFKEQ come from the germline V gene. The CDR3 has 18 residues. Trimming took off 0 bases at V and 2 bases at J, with 16 bases between the two ends. CDR3 coding DNA: TGTGCCAGCAGCCAAGATAGCGTAGTGTATCCCAACACCGGGGAGCTGTTTTTT. Amino acid sequence: CASSQDSVVYPNTGELFF.

The chain couples TRBV27 to TRBJ1-5; D is possibly TRBD1 (5 bases). The V end lost 0 bases, the J end lost 2 bases, and 8 bases lay between the germline ends. There are 15 residues in the CDR3. Germline CDR1 is MNHEY and CDR2 is SMNVEV (reference sequence). The CDR3 region is CASSLSRAGNQPQHF. In nucleotides, the CDR3 is TGTGCCAGCAGTTTATCCAGGGCTGGCAATCAGCCCCAGCATTTT.

This chain uses TRBV5-1 with TRBJ2-2; TRBD1 might be the D (5 bases). With 3 bases removed from V and 2 bases from J, the gap between germline ends came to 14 bases. The CDR3 has 16 amino acids. Germline CDR1 is SGHRS and CDR2 is YFSETQ. CDR3 protein: CASSWKGVDNTGELFF. The CDR3 nucleotides read TGCGCCAGCAGCTGGAAAGGGGTTGACAACACCGGGGAGCTGTTTTTT.